Below, 24 T cell receptor beta chains from the same sample are listed, as sequenced in a study of blood T cell repertoires in COVID-19. Profiled with immunoSEQ multiplex PCR; TCRdb holds only in-frame clones, not every one. This sample carries approximately 170,000 clones, 80% to 85% of them seen once, and the ten largest clones take about a tenth. The sample consisted of peripheral blood. The origin of the receptors is a man between 70 and 80 years old with active or convalescent COVID-19.

The rearrangement joins TRBV5-4 to TRBJ1-1; TRBD1 matches 7 bases. With V trimmed by 5 bases and J by 4 bases, 11 bases remained unmatched. Germline assignment: CDR1 SGHNT and CDR2 YYREEE (reference sequence). The CDR3 extends over 15 amino acids. The CDR3 loop is CASRDGRGRSTEAFF. The DNA for the CDR3 is TGTGCCAGCAGGGACGGGAGGGGGCGGAGCACTGAAGCTTTCTTT.

This chain joins TRBV24-1 and TRBJ2-2; 7 bases map to TRBD1. This CDR3 has 16 amino acids. J lost 2 bases, V lost 4 bases, and 6 bases had no gene match. Germline V gene lookup returns CDR1 KGHDR and CDR2 SFDVKD. CDR3 sequence reads: CATSESGTVNTGELFF. The DNA of the CDR3 is TGTGCCACCAGTGAGTCCGGGACAGTTAACACCGGGGAGCTGTTTTTT.

This chain joins TRBV7-3 and TRBJ2-3, with D possibly being TRBD2 (6 bases). The V gene's germline CDR1 is SGHTA and CDR2 FQGTGA. This CDR3 is 15 amino acids long. With 4 bases removed from V and 1 base from J, the gap between germline ends came to 12 bases. The CDR3 bases are TGTGCCAGCAGCTCTAGGGGAGGTCGCACAGATACGCAGTATTTT. This codes for CASSSRGGRTDTQYF.

V gene TRBV14 combines with J gene TRBJ2-3; possibly TRBD2 for D (5 bases). From germline, CDR1 is SGHDN and CDR2 FVKESK. The V and J ends lost 5 bases and 6 bases respectively, with 21 bases between them. This CDR3 is 16 amino acids long. The CDR3 here is CASSRSFPAGRDTQYF. The DNA of the CDR3 is TGTGCCAGCAGCAGAAGCTTCCCCGCGGGTAGGGATACGCAGTATTTT.

Here the CDR3 DNA reads TGTGCCAGCAGTTCCCGGGGTCAGCCCCAGCATTTT. It translates to CASSSRGQPQHF. This chain joins TRBV6-6 and TRBJ1-5; D unresolved. Germline CDR1 and CDR2: MNHNY and SVGAGI (reference sequence). This CDR3 has 12 amino acids. Trimming removed 4 bases at V and 6 bases at J, with 7 bases between.

V usage is TRBV10-3 and J usage is TRBJ2-1; 8 nucleotides agree with TRBD1. Per the germline V gene, CDR1 is ENHRY and CDR2 is SYGVKD. V lost 4 bases to trimming and J lost 7 bases; unmatched junction nucleotides: 3. The CDR3 length is 13 residues. The DNA of the CDR3 is TGTGCCATCAGTGTGGGACAGGAGAATGAGCAGTTCTTC. Residues: CAISVGQENEQFF.

The chain is built from TRBV11-2 and TRBJ1-1; D call uncertain. The V gene's germline CDR1 is SGHAT and CDR2 FQNNGV. There are 15 residues in the CDR3. Trimming removed 4 bases at V and 4 bases at J, with 16 bases between. CDR3 sequence reads: CASSSSQVRGTEAFF. DNA for the CDR3: TGTGCCAGCAGCTCCTCCCAAGTGCGAGGCACTGAAGCTTTCTTT.

V usage is TRBV14 and J usage is TRBJ2-1, with 7 bases aligning to TRBD1. The CDR3 extends over 13 amino acids. J lost 9 bases, V lost 5 bases, and 7 bases had no gene match. Per the germline V gene, CDR1 is SGHDN and CDR2 is FVKESK. The CDR3: CASSAQGWAEQFF. CDR3 nucleotide sequence: TGTGCCAGCAGCGCACAGGGGTGGGCTGAGCAGTTCTTC.

The rearrangement joins TRBV9 to TRBJ1-2; D unclear. V was shortened by 3 bases and J by 8 bases, with 11 bases between the two germline ends. The CDR3 contains 12 residues. CDR1 and CDR2 from the germline V gene are SGDLS and YYNGEE. The CDR3 DNA reads TGTGCCAGCAGCGGAAGTACATTCGGCTACACCTTC. Amino acid sequence: CASSGSTFGYTF.

The CDR3 DNA is TGTGCCAGCAGCTCCGACACCAATCAGCCCCAGCATTTT. This translates into CASSSDTNQPQHF. V gene TRBV5-4 combines with J gene TRBJ1-5; D is undetermined. Germline assignment: CDR1 SGHNT and CDR2 YYREEE (reference sequence). Trimming stripped 3 bases from V and 3 bases from J, with 7 bases between. This CDR3 region has 13 residues.

The CDR3 sequence: CASSAPRMSNSGANVLTF. In DNA, the CDR3 is TGTGCCAGCAGCGCCCCTCGAATGAGCAACTCTGGGGCCAACGTCCTGACTTTC. The chain combines TRBV7-8 with TRBJ2-6, with D unresolved. Between the trimmed V and J ends, which lost 5 bases and 0 bases, there was a span of 17 bases. The CDR3 is made up of 18 amino acids. CDR1 SGHVS and CDR2 FQNEAQ come from the germline V gene. The variable domain in full, with the rest retrieved from reference TRBV7-8 and TRBJ2-6, is GAGVSQSPRYKVAKRGQDVALRCDPISGHVSLFWYQQALGQGPEFLTYFQNEAQLDKSGLPSDRFFAERPEGSVSTLKIQRTQQEDSAVYLCASSAPRMSNSGANVLTFGAGSRLTVL.

The J gene is TRBJ2-7, the V gene TRBV3-1 (or the pseudogene TRBV3-2), with D perhaps matching TRBD2 (6 bases). V lost 3 bases, J lost 0 bases, and 9 bases lay in between. The CDR3 consists of 14 residues. The germline V gene has CDR1 LGHDT and CDR2 YNNKEL (reference sequence). The CDR3 DNA is TGTGCCAGCAGCCATGGGGGGTTCTCCTACGAGCAGTACTTC. Protein product: CASSHGGFSYEQYF.

V is TRBV4-3 and J is TRBJ2-3; no definite D call. The CDR3 covers 17 residues. Trimming stripped 0 bases from V and 8 bases from J, with 21 bases between. Looked up from germline, CDR1 is LGHNA and CDR2 is YSLEER. The CDR3 nucleotides are TGCGCCAGCAGCCAAGATCGGTCGAGACGGAGCCCGCGTACGCAGTATTTT. It is translated as CASSQDRSRRSPRTQYF.

This chain joins TRBV6-2 or TRBV6-3 and TRBJ1-1; D perhaps matches TRBD1 (6 bases). The CDR3 extends over 16 amino acids. V lost 6 bases to trimming and J lost 5 bases, with 22 bases between them. CDR1 MNHEY and CDR2 SVGEGT come from the germline V gene. The CDR3 nucleotides read TGTGCCAGCAGCCCACCCCTAATGGGGGCGAGTACTGAAGCTTTCTTT. It translates to CASSPPLMGASTEAFF.

The chain is built from TRBV7-2 and TRBJ1-6, with D possibly matching TRBD1 (6 bases). This CDR3 comprises 15 residues. The ends were cut back, 1 base at V and 10 bases at J, with 14 bases in the middle. Germline loops: CDR1 SGHTA, CDR2 FQGNSA. CDR3 sequence (DNA): TGTGCCAGCAGCTTAGGCCAGGGGTTTTCGTCACCCCTCCACTTT. It codes for CASSLGQGFSSPLHF.

The V call is TRBV27, the J call TRBJ2-1, with 11 bases fitting TRBD2. This CDR3 is built from 16 residues. The J segment lost 8 bases and the V segment lost 0 bases, leaving 6 bases of the junction unmatched. The germline CDR1 and CDR2 sequences are MNHEY and SMNVEV (reference sequence). The CDR3 sequence is CASSLSQASGRYEQFF. In DNA form, the CDR3 reads TGTGCCAGCAGTTTATCGCAGGCTAGCGGGAGGTATGAGCAGTTCTTC.

The chain is built from TRBV10-1 and TRBJ1-2; perhaps TRBD1 as D (6 bases). Germline V gives CDR1 WNHNN, CDR2 SYGVQD (reference sequence). V lost 3 bases, J lost 8 bases, and 13 bases lay in between. CDR3 length: 13 residues. The CDR3 reads CASSDYRDSGYTF. The CDR3 region has the DNA TGCGCCAGCAGTGATTACAGGGATAGCGGCTACACCTTC.

V is TRBV4-1 and J is TRBJ1-5, with a weak D call TRBD1 (6 bases). CDR3 length equals 16 residues. V lost 5 bases and J 1 base, leaving 15 bases between the germline ends. Germline V CDR1 and CDR2: MGHRA, YSYEKL. This chain's CDR3 is CASSSINQGSNQPQHF. CDR3 nucleotide sequence: TGCGCCAGCAGCTCAATCAATCAGGGGAGCAATCAGCCCCAGCATTTT.

V gene TRBV6-6 combines with J gene TRBJ1-2, with D possibly TRBD1 on 5 matching bases. Germline loops: CDR1 MNHNY, CDR2 SVGAGI (reference sequence). V was trimmed by 2 bases and J by 5 bases, leaving 9 bases between them. This CDR3 is built from 13 residues. The CDR3 reads CASSYGPGYGYTF. DNA of the CDR3: TGTGCCAGCAGTTACGGCCCAGGGTATGGCTACACCTTC.

J is TRBJ1-6 and V is TRBV24-1, with a possible D match to TRBD1 (5 bases). This CDR3 region has 16 residues. The germline CDR1 and CDR2 sequences are KGHDR and SFDVKD. The V gene lost 9 bases and the J gene lost 4 bases, with 18 bases spanning the gap. CDR3 sequence (DNA): TGTGCCACCGGGGCCGAGACGGAACCATATAATTCACCCCTCCACTTT. As protein: CATGAETEPYNSPLHF.

J is TRBJ2-2 and V is TRBV6-6; D remains ambiguous. Trimming took 5 bases from V and 0 from J, leaving 16 bases between them. The CDR3 length is 17 residues. Germline loops: CDR1 MNHNY, CDR2 SVGAGI (reference sequence). The CDR3 sequence is CASSLLTLFTNTGELFF. The CDR3 DNA reads as TGTGCCAGCAGTCTCCTGACACTTTTTACGAACACCGGGGAGCTGTTTTTT.

With regard to this clone: The same CDR3 also results from other DNA sequences found in this sample. V gene TRBV12-3 or TRBV12-4 combines with J gene TRBJ1-5, with 7 nucleotides matching TRBD1. J gave up 4 bases and V 3 bases, and 0 bases lay outside the gene matches. The CDR3 sequence is 13 residues long. DNA of the CDR3: TGTGCCAGCAGTTTGACAGGGAATCAGCCCCAGCATTTT. This codes for CASSLTGNQPQHF.

The rearrangement uses TRBV19 and TRBJ2-3; TRBD2 matches at 11 bases. Unmatched junction bases numbered 6, after V lost 5 bases and J lost 2 bases. The germline V gene encodes CDR1 LNHDA and CDR2 SQIVND (reference sequence). This CDR3 has 16 residues. CDR3 in amino acids: CASSFRTSGYTDTQYF. The DNA of the CDR3 is TGTGCCAGTAGTTTCCGGACTAGCGGGTACACAGATACGCAGTATTTT. The entire variable domain, with the rest obtained from reference TRBV19 and TRBJ2-3, is as follows: DGGITQSPKYLFRKEGQNVTLSCEQNLNHDAMYWYRQDPGQGLRLIYYSQIVNDFQKGDIAEGYSVSREKKESFPLTVTSAQKNPTAFYLCASSFRTSGYTDTQYFGPGTRLTVL.

The table lists this clone with a count of one. The V gene is TRBV5-1, the J gene TRBJ1-2; possible D gene TRBD1, 6 bases. Germline V gene data show CDR1 as SGHRS and CDR2 as YFSETQ. The CDR3 extends over 16 amino acids. The ends were cut back, 4 bases at V and 4 bases at J, with 20 bases in the middle. The CDR3 here is CASSLLTGPTLYGYTF. In DNA, the CDR3 is TGCGCCAGCAGCCTTTTGACAGGCCCGACTCTCTATGGCTACACCTTC.